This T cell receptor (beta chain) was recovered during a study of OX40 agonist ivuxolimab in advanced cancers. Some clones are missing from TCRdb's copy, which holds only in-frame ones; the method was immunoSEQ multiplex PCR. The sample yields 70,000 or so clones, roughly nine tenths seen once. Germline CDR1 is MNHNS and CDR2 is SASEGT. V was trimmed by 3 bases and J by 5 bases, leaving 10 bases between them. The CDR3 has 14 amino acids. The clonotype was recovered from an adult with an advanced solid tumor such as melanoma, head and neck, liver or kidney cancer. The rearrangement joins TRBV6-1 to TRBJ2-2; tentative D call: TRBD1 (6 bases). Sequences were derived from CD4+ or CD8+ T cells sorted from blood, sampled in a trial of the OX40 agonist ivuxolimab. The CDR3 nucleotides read TGTGCCAGCAGTGAGGGGACACGGACCGGGGAGCTGTTTTTT. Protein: CASSEGTRTGELFF.